These 25 T cell receptor beta chains were sequenced from one sample in a study of blood T cell repertoires in COVID-19. Generated by immunoSEQ multiplex PCR, the TCRdb table keeps only in-frame clones and is missing some. The sample includes tens of thousands of clones, about 70% of them seen just once. Sequenced: peripheral blood. The receptors were gathered from a man in his 70s with active or convalescent COVID-19.

This clone came up a few times. The rearrangement links TRBV18 to TRBJ2-7; 7 nucleotides agree with TRBD1. The CDR3 spans 14 residues. Germline CDR1 KGHSH, CDR2 LQKENI. V dropped 5 bases and J dropped 5; count of bases not matched to a gene: 9. The CDR3 DNA is TGTGCCAGCTCAACCGACAGGGTAACCAACGAGCAGTACTTC. Its protein is CASSTDRVTNEQYF.

The genes are TRBV5-6 and TRBJ2-5, with 7 bases lining up with TRBD2. Germline loops: CDR1 SGHDT, CDR2 YYEEEE. V gave up 1 base and J gave up 5 bases; unmatched junction bases: 2. CDR3 length: 13 amino acids. The CDR3 spells CASSLWEGETQYF. The CDR3 DNA sequence: TGTGCCAGCAGCTTGTGGGAGGGGGAGACCCAGTACTTC.

The V and J genes are TRBV10-3 and TRBJ2-2; 7 nucleotides line up with TRBD2. This CDR3 comprises 10 residues. Germline lookup yields CDR1 ENHRY and CDR2 SYGVKD. V was pared by 8 bases and J by 10 bases, with 1 base of the junction left unmatched. The CDR3 here is CAIGREELFF. Here the CDR3 DNA reads TGTGCCATCGGGAGGGAGGAGCTGTTTTTT.

The V call is TRBV9, the J call TRBJ2-2, with TRBD2 matching over 11 bases. The germline V gene has CDR1 SGDLS and CDR2 YYNGEE. There are 18 residues in the CDR3. V shed 6 bases and J 0 bases; nucleotides not matched to a gene: 10. Written as DNA, the CDR3 is TGTGCCAGCACCCGAAATCTAGCGGGGGGTTCGAACACCGGGGAGCTGTTTTTT. It encodes CASTRNLAGGSNTGELFF.

This clone appeared a few times. The junction and the germline gene differ at one end; a read error may be behind it. The rearrangement links TRBV5-1 to TRBJ2-5; tentative D call: TRBD2 (6 bases). From germline, CDR1 is SGHRS and CDR2 YFSETQ. The CDR3 consists of 15 residues. The CDR3 here is CASSLGPQWTSGLHF. For the CDR3, the DNA is TGCGCCAGCAGCTTGGGGCCCCAATGGACTTCGGGACTGCACTTC.

The V and J genes are TRBV18 and TRBJ2-1; 12 bases match TRBD1. After removal of 5 bases from V and 9 bases from J, the junction contained 14 bases not matched to a gene. CDR1 is KGHSH and CDR2 is LQKENI in the germline V gene. This CDR3 has 17 residues. This chain's CDR3 is CASSSIPGDRGQGEQFF. The CDR3 DNA follows: TGTGCCAGCTCATCAATCCCCGGGGACAGGGGGCAAGGTGAGCAGTTCTTC. The full variable domain, its missing parts supplied by reference TRBV18 and TRBJ2-1, is NAGVMQNPRHLVRRRGQEARLRCSPMKGHSHVYWYRQLPEEGLKFMVYLQKENIIDESGMPKERFSAEFPKEGPSILRIQQVVRGDSAAYFCASSSIPGDRGQGEQFFGPGTRLTVL.

The chain is built from TRBV19 and TRBJ1-5; no clear D. The germline CDR1 and CDR2 sequences are LNHDA and SQIVND (reference sequence). Deletions cut 3 bases from V and 6 bases from J, with 9 bases between. The CDR3 covers 13 residues. The DNA of the CDR3 is TGTGCCAGTAGTATTGCACTTTCTCAGCCCCAGCATTTT. Translating gives CASSIALSQPQHF.

The chain links TRBV4-1 to TRBJ1-2; D remains ambiguous. The CDR3 consists of 15 residues. The V end was cut by 0 bases, the J end by 7 bases, with 15 bases between. The germline V gene has CDR1 MGHRA and CDR2 YSYEKL. CDR3 amino acids: CASSQERSAQGGYTF. The CDR3 DNA reads TGCGCCAGCAGCCAAGAACGGAGCGCCCAAGGTGGCTACACCTTC.

The chain recombines TRBV30 with TRBJ2-1; 8 positions agree with TRBD1. The CDR3 is made up of 14 amino acids. Germline CDR1 and CDR2: GTSNPN and SVGIG (reference sequence). The trim removed 0 bases at V and 3 bases at J, leaving 1 base unmatched. In DNA, the CDR3 is TGTGCCTGGAGTGTGACAGGGGTCTACAATGAGCAGTTCTTC. It is translated as CAWSVTGVYNEQFF.

This clone was counted between two and nine times. CDR3 residues: CASRVRSGQGYNQPQHF. CDR3 coding DNA: TGTGCCAGTAGGGTTCGTTCGGGACAGGGCTACAATCAGCCCCAGCATTTT. The chain is built from TRBV19 and TRBJ1-5; 9 positions match TRBD1. The CDR3 has 17 residues. V lost 6 bases and J lost 3; bases outside the gene matches: 12. The germline V gene has CDR1 LNHDA and CDR2 SQIVND (reference sequence).

V gene TRBV7-6 combines with J gene TRBJ1-1; no reliable D call. CDR3 size: 14 residues. The V end lost 1 base, the J end lost 2 bases, and 8 bases lay between the germline ends. The V gene's germline CDR1 is SGHVS and CDR2 FNYEAQ. This chain's CDR3 is CASSLDTLNTEAFF. The CDR3 bases are TGTGCCAGCAGCTTAGACACCCTTAACACTGAAGCTTTCTTT.

The V call is TRBV28, the J call TRBJ2-1; 9 nucleotides agree with TRBD1. V dropped 5 bases and J dropped 6; count of bases not matched to a gene: 8. Germline V gene sequence: CDR1 MDHEN, CDR2 SYDVKM. The CDR3 loop spans 15 amino acids. DNA of the CDR3: TGTGCCAGCAGTCTCGGGACAGGGACGGGCAATGAGCAGTTCTTC. Translated, it gives CASSLGTGTGNEQFF.

V gene TRBV7-8 combines with J gene TRBJ1-5, with D perhaps TRBD1 (5 bases). The V end was cut by 1 base, the J end by 8 bases, with 15 bases between. The CDR3 runs to 15 residues. Germline CDR1 reads SGHVS; CDR2 reads FQNEAQ. The CDR3 DNA sequence: TGTGCCAGCAGCTTAGGGGCAGGGAGGCGGGAGCCCCAGCATTTT. Residues: CASSLGAGRREPQHF.

CDR3 coding DNA: TGTGCCAGCAGTGAGGGGAGGAGCACAGATACGCAGTATTTT. This codes for CASSEGRSTDTQYF. This chain links TRBV2 with TRBJ2-3; maybe TRBD2 (6 bases). The germline V and J ends were trimmed by 3 bases and 0 bases, with 7 bases remaining between them. This CDR3 region has 14 residues. Germline V CDR1 and CDR2: SNHLY, FYNNEI.

This sequence joins TRBV28 and TRBJ1-1; 8 bases agree with TRBD1. The V and J ends lost 8 bases and 1 base, in that order; junction bases with no gene match: 3. The CDR3 is 13 residues long. CDR1 and CDR2 from the germline V gene are MDHEN and SYDVKM. The DNA for the CDR3 is TGTGCCAGCGAGGGGACAGGGAACACTGAAGCTTTCTTT. Translation: CASEGTGNTEAFF.

This chain links TRBV28 with TRBJ2-3, with 7 bases identical to TRBD1. V lost 6 bases, J lost 2 bases, and 5 bases stayed unmatched. CDR1 and CDR2 from the germline V gene are MDHEN and SYDVKM. The CDR3 totals 14 residues. The CDR3 bases are TGTGCCAGCAGCCAAGGACAGGACACAGATACGCAGTATTTT. Translating gives CASSQGQDTDTQYF.

The rearrangement uses TRBV5-5 and TRBJ1-5; D possibly corresponds to TRBD1 (5 bases). The CDR3 length is 13 residues. Trimming took 3 bases from V and 3 from J, leaving 7 bases between them. The germline V gene has CDR1 SGHKS and CDR2 YYEKEE (reference sequence). The chain's CDR3 is CASSSDNNQPQHF. CDR3 in DNA: TGTGCCAGCAGCTCGGACAACAATCAGCCCCAGCATTTT.

The count of this clone is one. The J gene is TRBJ1-5, the V gene TRBV27; 7 positions match TRBD1. CDR1 and CDR2 (germline): MNHEY, SMNVEV (reference sequence). There are 13 residues in the CDR3. V dropped 5 bases and J dropped 6; count of bases not matched to a gene: 4. CDR3: CASSRQGGQPQHF. The CDR3 DNA reads as TGTGCCAGCAGTCGACAGGGCGGTCAGCCCCAGCATTTT.

The chain recombines TRBV27 with TRBJ1-1, with D hard to call. The length of the CDR3 is 12 residues. Germline values: CDR1 MNHEY, CDR2 SMNVEV (reference sequence). Trimming cost V 5 bases and J 5 bases, with 9 bases left between them. The DNA of the CDR3 is TGTGCCAGCAGTCGGGTCTCGACTGAAGCTTTCTTT. Translating it yields CASSRVSTEAFF.

DNA for the CDR3: TGTGCCATCAGTGAATGGGGGCGGGAGACCCAGTACTTC. It specifies CAISEWGRETQYF. The J gene is TRBJ2-5, the V gene TRBV10-3; maybe TRBD1 (6 bases). This CDR3 is 13 amino acids long. The V gene's germline CDR1 is ENHRY and CDR2 SYGVKD. V dropped 3 bases and J dropped 5 bases, with 10 bases sitting between them.

The rearrangement joins TRBV10-2 to TRBJ2-3, with TRBD1 identical over 9 bases. The CDR3 has 18 amino acids. V lost 3 bases and J lost 2; bases outside the gene matches: 12. CDR1 WSHSY and CDR2 SAAADI come from the germline V gene. CDR3 nucleotide sequence: TGCGCCAGCAGTGAAATTACCGGACAGGGGCCACCCACAGATACGCAGTATTTT. Its protein is CASSEITGQGPPTDTQYF.

This clone was seen a single time. CDR3 protein: CASSGVVGAGTQYF. In DNA form, the CDR3 reads TGCGCCAGCAGCGGGGTGGTCGGTGCGGGGACCCAGTACTTC. The chain has TRBV5-1 and TRBJ2-5, with D perhaps TRBD2 (5 bases). Per germline, CDR1 SGHRS and CDR2 YFSETQ. This CDR3 is 14 amino acids long. The V gene lost 4 bases and the J gene lost 7 bases, with 17 bases spanning the gap.

The gene calls are TRBV5-1 and TRBJ1-3, with D possibly TRBD1 on 5 matching bases. Per the germline V gene, CDR1 is SGHRS and CDR2 is YFSETQ. The V end was cut by 4 bases, the J end by 0 bases, with 17 bases between. CDR3 length equals 17 residues. The CDR3 nucleotides read TGCGCCAGCAGCGGTACAGGAGGGCCCACCTCTGGAAACACCATATATTTT. Translated: CASSGTGGPTSGNTIYF.

The chain is built from TRBV19 and TRBJ2-1; weak D call: TRBD1 (6 bases). V was cut by 5 bases and J by 7 bases, with 12 bases left in between. The CDR3 covers 13 residues. Germline CDR1 is LNHDA and CDR2 is SQIVND (reference sequence). The CDR3 coding sequence is TGTGCCAGTAGTGTGGGCAGGGGTAATGAGCAGTTCTTC. Translated, it gives CASSVGRGNEQFF. The whole variable domain, filled in from reference TRBV19 and TRBJ2-1, reads DGGITQSPKYLFRKEGQNVTLSCEQNLNHDAMYWYRQDPGQGLRLIYYSQIVNDFQKGDIAEGYSVSREKKESFPLTVTSAQKNPTAFYLCASSVGRGNEQFFGPGTRLTVL.

This clone was recorded at least ten times. V usage is TRBV7-3 and J usage is TRBJ2-3; TRBD2 agrees at 7 bases. J lost 3 bases, V lost 3 bases, and 0 bases had no gene match. Looked up from germline, CDR1 is SGHTA and CDR2 is FQGTGA. CDR3 length: 13 residues. CDR3 DNA sequence: TGTGCCAGCAGCTTGGGGGGGACAGATACGCAGTATTTT. Residues: CASSLGGTDTQYF.